The 22 T cell receptor beta chains in this list originate from one sample, sequenced in a study of blood T cell repertoires in COVID-19. The method was immunoSEQ multiplex PCR; TCRdb's version includes in-frame clones alone and lacks a portion of them. This table has 250,000 to 300,000 clones, over 70% appearing once. The sequenced material came from peripheral blood. The receptors shown here come from a woman aged 40 to 50 who had recovered from COVID-19.

This clone was observed once. The chain joins TRBV24-1 to TRBJ1-2; 9 nucleotides agree with TRBD1. CDR3 length: 13 residues. From germline, CDR1 is KGHDR and CDR2 SFDVKD. V dropped 5 bases and J dropped 8; count of bases not matched to a gene: 5. The CDR3 loop is CATSGTGGGGYTF. In DNA form, the CDR3 reads TGTGCCACCAGTGGCACAGGGGGCGGAGGCTACACCTTC.

The chain joins TRBV19 to TRBJ2-5; 7 positions match TRBD1. CDR3 length: 14 amino acids. The germline V gene encodes CDR1 LNHDA and CDR2 SQIVND (reference sequence). J lost 5 bases, V lost 1 base, and 4 bases had no gene match. The CDR3 spells CASSIGGGSETQYF. CDR3 in DNA: TGTGCCAGTAGTATAGGAGGGGGCTCGGAGACCCAGTACTTC.

The CDR3 DNA is TGTGCCTGGAGAAGGACAGGGGGCGCAAAATCCTATGGCTACACCTTC. Translating it yields CAWRRTGGAKSYGYTF. This rearrangement joins TRBV30 to TRBJ1-2; TRBD1 aligns across 11 bases. Germline trimming cut 3 bases from V and 4 bases from J; bases unmatched to any gene: 10. The CDR3 is made up of 16 amino acids. Germline V gives CDR1 GTSNPN, CDR2 SVGIG (reference sequence).

V gene TRBV5-8 combines with J gene TRBJ2-5, with a tentative D call TRBD1 (6 bases). Trimming shortened V by 3 bases and J by 6 bases, and 15 bases separated the two germline ends. This CDR3 is 14 amino acids long. Germline assignment: CDR1 SGHTS and CDR2 YDEGEE. CDR3 region: CASSYPDRWQTQYF. Here the CDR3 DNA reads TGTGCCAGCAGCTACCCGGACAGATGGCAGACCCAGTACTTC.

This clone came up once. For the CDR3, the DNA is TGTGCCAGCAGCTTGGATCAGGGCACGGGGCAGTTCTTC. It yields the protein CASSLDQGTGQFF. V and J are TRBV7-2 and TRBJ2-1, with D possibly matching TRBD1 (5 bases). V dropped 3 bases and J dropped 12 bases, with 15 bases sitting between them. This CDR3 is built from 13 residues. Germline V CDR1 and CDR2: SGHTA, FQGNSA.

The chain combines TRBV4-3 with TRBJ2-7; unclear D gene. V was trimmed by 0 bases and J by 4 bases, leaving 7 bases between them. Germline CDR1 and CDR2: LGHNA and YSLEER. The CDR3 extends over 13 amino acids. The CDR3 DNA follows: TGCGCCAGCAGCCAAGAGAAGCCTTACGAGCAGTACTTC. It translates to CASSQEKPYEQYF.

V gene TRBV7-8 combines with J gene TRBJ2-2; D remains unclear. V dropped 5 bases and J dropped 9 bases, with 31 bases sitting between them. CDR1 and CDR2 (germline): SGHVS, FQNEAQ. This CDR3 has 19 amino acids. CDR3: CASSPHTSRRSPERWELFF. Here the CDR3 DNA reads TGTGCCAGCAGCCCTCACACCTCGAGGCGGAGTCCGGAAAGGTGGGAGCTGTTTTTT.

The chain carries TRBV9 and TRBJ2-1; the D gene is possibly TRBD1 (5 bases). Germline CDR1 is SGDLS and CDR2 is YYNGEE. The length of the CDR3 is 15 residues. The V end lost 3 bases, the J end lost 5 bases, and 15 bases lay between the germline ends. Here the CDR3 DNA reads TGTGCCAGCAGCGCCTCCGGCAGGGTCCACAATGAGCAGTTCTTC. Translation gives CASSASGRVHNEQFF.

The J gene is TRBJ2-3, the V gene TRBV5-1, with 8 bases matching TRBD2. Germline V gene sequence: CDR1 SGHRS, CDR2 YFSETQ. CDR3 size: 16 residues. V dropped 0 bases and J dropped 2; count of bases not matched to a gene: 5. The CDR3 nucleotides read TGCGCCAGCAGCTTGGCTGCTAGCGGGCCCACAGATACGCAGTATTTT. Its protein product is CASSLAASGPTDTQYF. Supplemented by reference TRBV5-1 and TRBJ2-3, the full variable domain reads KAGVTQTPRYLIKTRGQQVTLSCSPISGHRSVSWYQQTPGQGLQFLFEYFSETQRNKGNFPGRFSGRQFSNSRSEMNVSTLELGDSALYLCASSLAASGPTDTQYFGPGTRLTVL.

The rearrangement links TRBV9 to TRBJ1-4; D gene ambiguous. Germline CDR1 SGDLS, CDR2 YYNGEE. The ends were cut back, 2 bases at V and 9 bases at J, with 11 bases in the middle. The CDR3 runs to 13 residues. CDR3 loop: CASSVSPQKKLFF. The DNA of the CDR3 is TGTGCCAGCAGCGTCTCTCCACAAAAAAAACTGTTTTTT.

The rearrangement links TRBV5-4 to TRBJ2-7; D call uncertain. V was shortened by 4 bases and J by 2 bases, with 7 bases between the two germline ends. Germline CDR1 and CDR2: SGHNT and YYREEE (reference sequence). This CDR3 is built from 12 residues. The CDR3 sequence: CASSADTYEQYF. The CDR3 DNA is TGTGCCAGCAGCGCAGACACCTACGAGCAGTACTTC. The entire variable domain, with the rest obtained from reference TRBV5-4 and TRBJ2-7, is as follows: ETGVTQSPTHLIKTRGQQVTLRCSSQSGHNTVSWYQQALGQGPQFIFQYYREEENGRGNFPPRFSGLQFPNYSSELNVNALELDDSALYLCASSADTYEQYFGPGTRLTVT.

This clone was seen a single time. The rearrangement joins TRBV5-1 to TRBJ2-7; the match to TRBD1 covers 7 bases. The CDR3 spans 12 residues. V shed 2 bases, J shed 7 bases, and the junction held 3 bases outside the gene matches. CDR1 and CDR2 (germline): SGHRS, YFSETQ. CDR3 nucleotides: TGCGCCAGCAGCTTAACAGGGGTTGAGCAGTACTTC. Protein sequence: CASSLTGVEQYF.

This clone was seen a single time. The genes are TRBV7-2 and TRBJ2-5, with 7 nucleotides matching TRBD2. The CDR3 has 16 residues. The germline V gene has CDR1 SGHTA and CDR2 FQGNSA. Germline trimming cut 0 bases from V and 6 bases from J; bases unmatched to any gene: 10. CDR3 nucleotide sequence: TGTGCCAGCAGCTTAGCGGGGGGGGTCCCCAGCAAGACCCAGTACTTC. This sequence encodes CASSLAGGVPSKTQYF.

The chain has TRBV5-1 and TRBJ2-1; TRBD2 matches at 16 bases. Germline V lookup: CDR1 SGHRS, CDR2 YFSETQ. Trimming at V came to 3 bases and at J to 8 bases, leaving 8 bases not matched to a gene. The CDR3 sequence is 17 residues long. CDR3: CASSSPGTSGGEDEQFF. The CDR3, as DNA: TGCGCCAGCAGCTCCCCCGGGACTAGCGGGGGGGAAGATGAGCAGTTCTTC.

This clone was found once. CDR3 residues: CASTVGAAGSNYGYTF. In DNA form, the CDR3 reads TGTGCCAGCACCGTGGGGGCGGCGGGTTCTAACTATGGCTACACCTTC. The genes are TRBV5-4 and TRBJ1-2; possible D gene TRBD1, 6 bases. The V end lost 6 bases, the J end lost 0 bases, and 18 bases lay between the germline ends. CDR3 length: 16 amino acids. CDR1 is SGHNT and CDR2 is YYREEE in the germline V gene (reference sequence).

The rearrangement joins TRBV4-3 to TRBJ1-2, with a weak D call TRBD1 (5 bases). The CDR3 consists of 15 residues. Trimming removed 0 bases from V and 3 bases from J, with 11 bases in between. Germline assignment: CDR1 LGHNA and CDR2 YSLEER. CDR3 amino acids: CASSQDGQGYYGYTF. CDR3 bases: TGCGCCAGCAGCCAAGATGGGCAGGGTTACTATGGCTACACCTTC.

V usage is TRBV9 and J usage is TRBJ1-2; 7 nucleotides align to TRBD1. Germline assignment: CDR1 SGDLS and CDR2 YYNGEE. The CDR3 extends over 12 amino acids. The V gene end was trimmed by 2 bases and the J gene end by 8 bases; junction bases not matched to a gene: 3. Here the CDR3 DNA reads TGTGCCAGCAGCGTCGGACAGGTCGGCTACACCTTC. This encodes CASSVGQVGYTF.

The chain has TRBV10-3 and TRBJ1-1, with a weak D call TRBD1 (6 bases). CDR1 and CDR2 (germline): ENHRY, SYGVKD. Deletions cut 7 bases from V and 3 bases from J, with 18 bases between. The CDR3 spans 15 residues. DNA of the CDR3: TGTGCCATCACCCGAACAGGGAGCAAGGACACTGAAGCTTTCTTT. Its protein product is CAITRTGSKDTEAFF.

The chain joins TRBV7-9 to TRBJ1-1; D not certain. Germline CDR1 SEHNR, CDR2 FQNEAQ (reference sequence). The CDR3 consists of 14 residues. V was trimmed by 5 bases and J by 4 bases, leaving 14 bases between them. The CDR3 nucleotides are TGTGCCAGCAGCCGAGCCAGACCGGGCACTGAAGCTTTCTTT. It codes for CASSRARPGTEAFF.

This rearrangement joins TRBV3-1 (or the pseudogene TRBV3-2) to TRBJ2-5; D perhaps matches TRBD2 (5 bases). The CDR3 contains 15 residues. Trimming left V 1 base short and J 3 bases short, with 12 bases between. The germline gives CDR1 LGHDT, CDR2 YNNKEL (reference sequence). The CDR3 region is CASSQGTAGKETQYF. The CDR3 coding sequence is TGTGCCAGCAGCCAAGGCACGGCCGGGAAAGAGACCCAGTACTTC.

The chain recombines TRBV4-2 with TRBJ2-7, with TRBD2 matching 7 bases. V lost 4 bases and J lost 7; bases outside the gene matches: 7. CDR1 is LGHNA, CDR2 YNFKEQ, per germline. The CDR3 spans 13 residues. The CDR3 DNA reads as TGTGCCAGCAGCCCCATAGAAGCGGGAGAGCAGTACTTC. It yields the protein CASSPIEAGEQYF.

This clone was recorded once. The V gene is TRBV6-5, the J gene TRBJ2-3, with TRBD2 matching over 12 bases. This CDR3 spans 16 amino acids. The germline V gene encodes CDR1 MNHEY and CDR2 SVGAGI. Unmatched junction bases numbered 4, after V lost 2 bases and J lost 4 bases. Here the CDR3 DNA reads TGTGCCAGCAGTTACCCTTCTAGCGGGGGGGCAGATACGCAGTATTTT. Protein: CASSYPSSGGADTQYF.